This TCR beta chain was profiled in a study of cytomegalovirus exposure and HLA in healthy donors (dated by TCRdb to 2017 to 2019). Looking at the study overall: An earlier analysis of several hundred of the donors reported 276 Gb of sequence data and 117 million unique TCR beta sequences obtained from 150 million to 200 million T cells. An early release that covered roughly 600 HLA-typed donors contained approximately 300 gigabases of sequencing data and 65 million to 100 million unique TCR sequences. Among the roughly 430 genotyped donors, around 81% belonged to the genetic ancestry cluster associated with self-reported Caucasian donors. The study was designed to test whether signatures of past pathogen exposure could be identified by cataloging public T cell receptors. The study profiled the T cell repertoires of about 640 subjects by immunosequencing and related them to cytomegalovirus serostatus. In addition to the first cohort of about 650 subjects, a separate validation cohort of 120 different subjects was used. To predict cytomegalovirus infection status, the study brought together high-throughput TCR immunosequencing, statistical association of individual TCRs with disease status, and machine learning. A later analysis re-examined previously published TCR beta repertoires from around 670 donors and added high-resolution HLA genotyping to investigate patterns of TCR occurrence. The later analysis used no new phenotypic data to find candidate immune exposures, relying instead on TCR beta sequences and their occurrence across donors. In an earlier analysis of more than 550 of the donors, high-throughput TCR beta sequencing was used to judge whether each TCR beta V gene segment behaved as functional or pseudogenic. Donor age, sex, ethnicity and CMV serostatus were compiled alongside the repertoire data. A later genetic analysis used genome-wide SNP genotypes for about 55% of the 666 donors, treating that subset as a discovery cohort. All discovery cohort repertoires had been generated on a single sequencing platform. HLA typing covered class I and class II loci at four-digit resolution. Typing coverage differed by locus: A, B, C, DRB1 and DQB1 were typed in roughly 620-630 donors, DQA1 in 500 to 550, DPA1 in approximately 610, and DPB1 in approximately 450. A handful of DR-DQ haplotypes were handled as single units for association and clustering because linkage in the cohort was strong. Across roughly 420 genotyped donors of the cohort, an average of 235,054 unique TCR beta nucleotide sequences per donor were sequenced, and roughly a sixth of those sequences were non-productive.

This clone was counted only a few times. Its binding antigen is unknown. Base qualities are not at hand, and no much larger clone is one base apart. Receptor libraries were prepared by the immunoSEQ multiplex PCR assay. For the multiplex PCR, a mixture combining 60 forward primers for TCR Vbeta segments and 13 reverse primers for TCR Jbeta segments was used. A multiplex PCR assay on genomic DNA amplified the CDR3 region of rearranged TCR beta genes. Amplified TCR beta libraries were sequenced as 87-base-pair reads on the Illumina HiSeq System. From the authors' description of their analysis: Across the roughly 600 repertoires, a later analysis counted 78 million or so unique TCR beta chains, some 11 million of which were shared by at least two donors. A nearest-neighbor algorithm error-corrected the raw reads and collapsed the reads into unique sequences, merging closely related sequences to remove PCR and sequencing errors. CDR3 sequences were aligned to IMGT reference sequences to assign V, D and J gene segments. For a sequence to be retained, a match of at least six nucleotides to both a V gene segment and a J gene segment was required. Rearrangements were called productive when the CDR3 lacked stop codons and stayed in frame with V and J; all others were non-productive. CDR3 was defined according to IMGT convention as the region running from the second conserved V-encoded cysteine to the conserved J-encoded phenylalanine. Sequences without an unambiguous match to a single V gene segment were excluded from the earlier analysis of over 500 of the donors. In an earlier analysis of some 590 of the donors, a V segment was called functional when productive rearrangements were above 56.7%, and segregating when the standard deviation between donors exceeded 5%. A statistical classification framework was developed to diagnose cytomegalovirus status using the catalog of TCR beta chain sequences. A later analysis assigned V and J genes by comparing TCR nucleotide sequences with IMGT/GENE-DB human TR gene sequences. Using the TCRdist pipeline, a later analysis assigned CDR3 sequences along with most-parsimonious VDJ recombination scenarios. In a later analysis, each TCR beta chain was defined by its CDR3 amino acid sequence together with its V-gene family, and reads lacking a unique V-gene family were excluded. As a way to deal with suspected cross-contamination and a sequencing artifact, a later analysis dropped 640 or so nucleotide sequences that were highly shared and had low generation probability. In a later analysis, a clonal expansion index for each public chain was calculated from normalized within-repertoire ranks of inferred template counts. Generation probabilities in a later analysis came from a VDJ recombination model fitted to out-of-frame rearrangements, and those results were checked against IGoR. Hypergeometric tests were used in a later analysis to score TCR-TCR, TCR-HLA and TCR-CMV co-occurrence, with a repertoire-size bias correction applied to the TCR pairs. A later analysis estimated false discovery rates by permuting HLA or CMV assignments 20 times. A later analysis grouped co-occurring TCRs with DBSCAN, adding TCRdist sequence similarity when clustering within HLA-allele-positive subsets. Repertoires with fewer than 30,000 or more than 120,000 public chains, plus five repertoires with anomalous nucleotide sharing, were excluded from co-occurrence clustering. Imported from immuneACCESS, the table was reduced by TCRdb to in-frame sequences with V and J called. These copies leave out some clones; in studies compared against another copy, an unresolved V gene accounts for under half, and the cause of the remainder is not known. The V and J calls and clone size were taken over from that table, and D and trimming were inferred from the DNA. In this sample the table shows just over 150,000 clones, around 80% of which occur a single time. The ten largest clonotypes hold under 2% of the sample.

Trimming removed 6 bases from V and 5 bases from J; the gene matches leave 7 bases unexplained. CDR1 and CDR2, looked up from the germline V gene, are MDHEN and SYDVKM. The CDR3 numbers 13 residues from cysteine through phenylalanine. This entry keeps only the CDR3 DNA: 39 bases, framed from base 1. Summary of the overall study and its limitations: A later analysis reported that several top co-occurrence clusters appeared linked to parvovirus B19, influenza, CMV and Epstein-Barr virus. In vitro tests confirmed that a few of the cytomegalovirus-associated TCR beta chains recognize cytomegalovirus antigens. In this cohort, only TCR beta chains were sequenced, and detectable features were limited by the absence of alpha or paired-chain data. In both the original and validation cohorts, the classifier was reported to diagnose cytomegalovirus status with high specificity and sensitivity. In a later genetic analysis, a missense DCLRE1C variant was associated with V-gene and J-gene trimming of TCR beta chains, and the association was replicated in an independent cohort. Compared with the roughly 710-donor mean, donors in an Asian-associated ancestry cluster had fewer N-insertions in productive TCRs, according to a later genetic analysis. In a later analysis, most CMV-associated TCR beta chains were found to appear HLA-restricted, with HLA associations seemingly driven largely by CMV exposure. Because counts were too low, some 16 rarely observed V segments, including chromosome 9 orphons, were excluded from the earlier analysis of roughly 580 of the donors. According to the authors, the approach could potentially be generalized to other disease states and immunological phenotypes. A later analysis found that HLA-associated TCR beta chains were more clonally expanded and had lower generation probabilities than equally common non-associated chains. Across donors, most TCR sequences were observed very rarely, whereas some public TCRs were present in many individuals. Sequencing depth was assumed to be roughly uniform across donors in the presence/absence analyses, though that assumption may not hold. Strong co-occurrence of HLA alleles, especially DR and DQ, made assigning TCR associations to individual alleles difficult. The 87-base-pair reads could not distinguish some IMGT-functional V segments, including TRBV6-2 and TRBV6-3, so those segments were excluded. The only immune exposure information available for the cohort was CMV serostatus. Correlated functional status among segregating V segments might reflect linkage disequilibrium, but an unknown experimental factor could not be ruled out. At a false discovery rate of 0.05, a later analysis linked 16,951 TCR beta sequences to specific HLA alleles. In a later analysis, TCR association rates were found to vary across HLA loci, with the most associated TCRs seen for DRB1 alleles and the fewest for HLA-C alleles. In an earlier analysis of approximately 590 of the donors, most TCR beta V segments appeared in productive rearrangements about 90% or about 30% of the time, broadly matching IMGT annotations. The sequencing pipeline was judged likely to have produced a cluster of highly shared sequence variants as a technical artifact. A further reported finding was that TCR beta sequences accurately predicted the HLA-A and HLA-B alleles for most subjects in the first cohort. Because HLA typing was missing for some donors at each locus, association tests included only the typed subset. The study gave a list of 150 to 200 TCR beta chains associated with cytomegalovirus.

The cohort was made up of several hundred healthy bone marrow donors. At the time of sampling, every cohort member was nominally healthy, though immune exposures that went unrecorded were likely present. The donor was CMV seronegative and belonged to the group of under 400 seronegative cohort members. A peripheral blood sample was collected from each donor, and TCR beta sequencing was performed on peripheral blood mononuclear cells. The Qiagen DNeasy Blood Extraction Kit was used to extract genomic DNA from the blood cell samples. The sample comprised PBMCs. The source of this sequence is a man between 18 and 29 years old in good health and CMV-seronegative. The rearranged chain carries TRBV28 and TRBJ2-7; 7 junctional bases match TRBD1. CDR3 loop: CASRDRWGNEQYF. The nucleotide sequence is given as TGTGCCAGCAGGGACAGGTGGGGGAACGAGCAGTACTTC.